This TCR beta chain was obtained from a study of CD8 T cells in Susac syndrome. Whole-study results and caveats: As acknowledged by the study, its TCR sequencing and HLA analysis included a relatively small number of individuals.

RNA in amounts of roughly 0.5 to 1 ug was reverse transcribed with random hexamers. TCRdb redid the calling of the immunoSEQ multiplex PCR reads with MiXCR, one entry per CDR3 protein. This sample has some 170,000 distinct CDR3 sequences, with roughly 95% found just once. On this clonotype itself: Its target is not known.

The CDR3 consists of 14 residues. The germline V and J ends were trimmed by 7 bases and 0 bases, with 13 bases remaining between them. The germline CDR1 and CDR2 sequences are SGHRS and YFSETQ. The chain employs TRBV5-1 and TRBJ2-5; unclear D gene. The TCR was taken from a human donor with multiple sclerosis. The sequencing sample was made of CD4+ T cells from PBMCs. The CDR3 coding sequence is TGCGCCAGCCGGGTGGACGGCAACCAAGAGACCCAGTACTTC. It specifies CASRVDGNQETQYF.